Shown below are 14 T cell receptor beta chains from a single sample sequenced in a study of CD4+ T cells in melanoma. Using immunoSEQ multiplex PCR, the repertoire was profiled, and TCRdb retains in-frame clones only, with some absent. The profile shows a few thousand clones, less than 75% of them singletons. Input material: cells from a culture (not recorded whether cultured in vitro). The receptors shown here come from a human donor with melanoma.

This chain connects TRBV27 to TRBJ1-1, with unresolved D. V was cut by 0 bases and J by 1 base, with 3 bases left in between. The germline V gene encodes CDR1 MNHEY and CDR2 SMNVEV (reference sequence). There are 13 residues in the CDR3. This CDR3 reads CASSLSWNTEAFF. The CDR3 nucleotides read TGTGCCAGCAGTTTATCGTGGAACACTGAAGCTTTCTTT.

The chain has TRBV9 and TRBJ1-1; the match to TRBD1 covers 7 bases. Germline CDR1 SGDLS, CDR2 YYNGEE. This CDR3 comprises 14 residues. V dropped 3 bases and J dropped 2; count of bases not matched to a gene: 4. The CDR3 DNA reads TGTGCCAGCAGCGCGGGGACAGCCAACACTGAAGCTTTCTTT. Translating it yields CASSAGTANTEAFF.

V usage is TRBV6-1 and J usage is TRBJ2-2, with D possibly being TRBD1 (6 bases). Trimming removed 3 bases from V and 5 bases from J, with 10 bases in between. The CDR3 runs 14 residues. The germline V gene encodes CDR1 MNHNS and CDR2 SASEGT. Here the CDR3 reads CASSEGAGTGELFF. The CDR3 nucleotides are TGTGCCAGCAGTGAGGGGGCAGGTACCGGGGAGCTGTTTTTT.

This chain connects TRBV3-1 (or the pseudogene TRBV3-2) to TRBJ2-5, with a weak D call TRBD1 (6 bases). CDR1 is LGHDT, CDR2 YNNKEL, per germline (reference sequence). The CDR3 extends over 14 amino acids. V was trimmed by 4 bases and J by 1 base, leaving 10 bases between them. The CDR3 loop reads CASSRQGTQETQYF. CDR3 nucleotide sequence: TGTGCCAGCAGCCGCCAGGGGACCCAAGAGACCCAGTACTTC.

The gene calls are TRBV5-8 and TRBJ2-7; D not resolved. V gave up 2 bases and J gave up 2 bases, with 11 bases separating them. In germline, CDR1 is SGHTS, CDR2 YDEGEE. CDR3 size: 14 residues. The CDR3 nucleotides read TGTGCCAGCAGCTTTAGGGTGAATCCCTACGAGCAGTACTTC. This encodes CASSFRVNPYEQYF.

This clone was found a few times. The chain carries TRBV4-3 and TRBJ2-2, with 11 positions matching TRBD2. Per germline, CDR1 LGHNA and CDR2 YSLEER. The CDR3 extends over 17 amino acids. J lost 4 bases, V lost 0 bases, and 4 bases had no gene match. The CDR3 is CASSQEVAGGFTGELFF. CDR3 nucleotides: TGCGCCAGCAGCCAAGAAGTAGCGGGGGGGTTCACCGGGGAGCTGTTTTTT.

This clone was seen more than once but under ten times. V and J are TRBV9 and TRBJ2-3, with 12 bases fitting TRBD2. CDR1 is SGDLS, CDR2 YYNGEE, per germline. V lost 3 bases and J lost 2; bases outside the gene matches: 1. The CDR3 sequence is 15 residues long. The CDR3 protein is CASSGTSGATDTQYF. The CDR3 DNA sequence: TGTGCCAGCAGCGGGACTAGCGGGGCCACAGATACGCAGTATTTT. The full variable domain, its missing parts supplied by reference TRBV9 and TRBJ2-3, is DSGVTQTPKHLITATGQRVTLRCSPRSGDLSVYWYQQSLDQGLQFLIQYYNGEERAKGNILERFSAQQFPDLHSELNLSSLELGDSALYFCASSGTSGATDTQYFGPGTRLTVL.

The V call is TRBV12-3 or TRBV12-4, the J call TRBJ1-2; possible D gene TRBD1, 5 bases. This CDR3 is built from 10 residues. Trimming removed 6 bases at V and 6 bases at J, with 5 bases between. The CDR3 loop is CASRGDGYTF. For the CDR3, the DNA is TGTGCCAGCAGGGGGGATGGCTACACCTTC.

CDR3 DNA: TGCAGCGTCTTAGGGGACAGGGGCCTCCAGGAGCTGTTTTTT. Amino acids: CSVLGDRGLQELFF. V and J are TRBV29-1 and TRBJ2-2; the match to TRBD1 covers 10 bases. Trimming at V came to 6 bases and at J to 10 bases, leaving 11 bases not matched to a gene. The CDR3 is 14 residues long. Per the germline V gene, CDR1 is SQVTM and CDR2 is ANQGSEA.

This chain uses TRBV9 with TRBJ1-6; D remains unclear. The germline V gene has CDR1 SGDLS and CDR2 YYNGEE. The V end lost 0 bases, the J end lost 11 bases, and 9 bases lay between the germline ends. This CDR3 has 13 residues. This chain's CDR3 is CASSVDSGTPLHF. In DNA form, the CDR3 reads TGTGCCAGCAGCGTAGATTCGGGGACACCCCTCCACTTT.

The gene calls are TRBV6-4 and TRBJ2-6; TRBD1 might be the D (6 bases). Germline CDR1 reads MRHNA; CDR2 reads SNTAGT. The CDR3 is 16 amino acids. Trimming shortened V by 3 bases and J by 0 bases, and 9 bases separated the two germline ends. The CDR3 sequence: CASSEQGLSGANVLTF. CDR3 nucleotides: TGTGCCAGCAGTGAACAGGGCCTCTCTGGGGCCAACGTCCTGACTTTC.

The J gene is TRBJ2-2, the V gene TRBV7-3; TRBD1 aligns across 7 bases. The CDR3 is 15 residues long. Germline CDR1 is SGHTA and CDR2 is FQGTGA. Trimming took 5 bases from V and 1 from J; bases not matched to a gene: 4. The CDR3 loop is CASSARTGNTGELFF. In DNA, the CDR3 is TGTGCCAGCAGCGCCCGGACAGGGAACACCGGGGAGCTGTTTTTT.

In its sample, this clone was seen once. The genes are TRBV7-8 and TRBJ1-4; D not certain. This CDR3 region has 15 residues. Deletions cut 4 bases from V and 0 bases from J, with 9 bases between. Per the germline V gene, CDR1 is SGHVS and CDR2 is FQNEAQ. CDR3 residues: CASSSRRATNEKLFF. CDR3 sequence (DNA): TGTGCCAGCAGCTCAAGACGAGCAACTAATGAAAAACTGTTTTTT.

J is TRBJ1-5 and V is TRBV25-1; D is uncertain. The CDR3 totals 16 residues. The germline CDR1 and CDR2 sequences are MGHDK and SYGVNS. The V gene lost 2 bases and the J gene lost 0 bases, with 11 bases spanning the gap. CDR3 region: CASSEASAYSNQPQHF. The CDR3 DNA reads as TGTGCCAGCAGTGAAGCGTCGGCTTATAGCAATCAGCCCCAGCATTTT.